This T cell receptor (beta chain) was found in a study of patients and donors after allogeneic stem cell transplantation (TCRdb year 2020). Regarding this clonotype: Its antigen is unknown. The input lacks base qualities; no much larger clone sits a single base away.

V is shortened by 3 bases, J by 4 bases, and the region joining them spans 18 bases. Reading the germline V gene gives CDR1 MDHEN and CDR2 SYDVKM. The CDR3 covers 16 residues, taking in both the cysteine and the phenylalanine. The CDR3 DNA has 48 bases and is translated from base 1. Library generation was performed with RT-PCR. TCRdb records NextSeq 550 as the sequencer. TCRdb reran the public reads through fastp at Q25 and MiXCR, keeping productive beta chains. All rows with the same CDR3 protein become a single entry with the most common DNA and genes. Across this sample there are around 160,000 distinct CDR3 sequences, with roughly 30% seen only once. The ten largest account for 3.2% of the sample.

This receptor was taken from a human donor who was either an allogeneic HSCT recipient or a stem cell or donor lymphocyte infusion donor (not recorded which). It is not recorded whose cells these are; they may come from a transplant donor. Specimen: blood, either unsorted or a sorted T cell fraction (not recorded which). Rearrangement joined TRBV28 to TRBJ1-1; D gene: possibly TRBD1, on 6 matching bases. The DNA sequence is TGTGCCAGCAGTTTCGTGAGTCAGGGGTTGTTCACTGAAGCTTTCTTT. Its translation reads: CASSFVSQGLFTEAFF.